This T cell receptor (beta chain) derives from a study of T cells in Graves' hyperthyroidism and ophthalmopathy. V shed 5 bases and J shed 2 bases, with 16 bases lying between them. Per the germline V gene, CDR1 is MDHEN and CDR2 is SYDVKM. This CDR3 is built from 16 residues. Using RNA transcripts as the source, TCR beta CDR3 regions were amplified. HTBI primers were used for first-round RT-PCR of the TCR CDR3. In TCRdb, the multiplex PCR reads were re-called with MiXCR into one record per CDR3 protein. The top ten hold about 50% of the sample, which has 250,000 to 350,000 distinct CDR3 sequences, over 15% seen once. This clonotype was observed many times.

The specimen sequenced was blood. The V call is TRBV28, the J call TRBJ1-5, with D unresolved. This sequence originates from a woman in her sixties with Graves' ophthalmopathy. CDR3 sequence (DNA): TGTGCCAGCAGTCCCGGTGGAAGTATGGGCAATCAGCCCCAGCATTTT. It yields the protein CASSPGGSMGNQPQHF.